This T cell receptor (beta chain) was captured in a study of neurological immune-mediated disorders. Study findings and constraints: Phylogenetically, 18 of 34 multiple sclerosis patients' repertoires fell into one related-CDR3 cluster, a possible signature.

Ten or more counts support this clonotype. Its antigen is undetermined. The authors produced cDNA by 5'RACE using 10-nucleotide random UMIs. A single record per CDR3 protein comes from TCRdb applying MiXCR to the 5' RACE reads. The sample carries just under 60,000 distinct CDR3 sequences, approximately 4% recorded once. Trimming removed 0 bases at V and 1 base at J, with 13 bases between. The germline V gene encodes CDR1 LNHNV and CDR2 YYDKDF (reference sequence). The CDR3 is made up of 17 amino acids. This TCR was recovered from a woman between 25 and 40 years old with multiple sclerosis. The specimen was PBMCs. V gene TRBV15 combines with J gene TRBJ1-3; D might be TRBD1 (6 bases). The CDR3 DNA reads as TGTGCCACCAGCAGAGAGATACAGGGAAGTTCTGGAAACACCATATATTTT. Translating gives CATSREIQGSSGNTIYF.